This entry features one T cell receptor (beta chain) sequence. As yet, its antigen is unknown. This CDR3 spans 13 amino acids. V dropped 3 bases and J dropped 2 bases, with 9 bases sitting between them. Germline V gene sequence: CDR1 DFQATT, CDR2 SNEGSKA (reference sequence). This sample was taken from a study of CD8 T cells in ankylosing spondylitis. Study conclusions and caveats: Blood of patients with ankylosing spondylitis appeared to be characterized by a TCR beta motif of eight highly homologous variants.

TCRdb ran MiXCR on the 5' RACE reads and lists one entry per CDR3 protein. The table records roughly 700,000 distinct CDR3 sequences, over 15% of them present only once. The rearrangement joins TRBV20-1 to TRBJ2-3; unclear D gene. This sequence was found in a male donor with ankylosing spondylitis. What was sequenced was blood, either unsorted or a sorted T cell fraction (not recorded which). The CDR3 protein is CSASKVITDTQYF. As DNA, the CDR3 is TGCAGTGCTAGTAAAGTTATCACAGATACGCAGTATTTT.